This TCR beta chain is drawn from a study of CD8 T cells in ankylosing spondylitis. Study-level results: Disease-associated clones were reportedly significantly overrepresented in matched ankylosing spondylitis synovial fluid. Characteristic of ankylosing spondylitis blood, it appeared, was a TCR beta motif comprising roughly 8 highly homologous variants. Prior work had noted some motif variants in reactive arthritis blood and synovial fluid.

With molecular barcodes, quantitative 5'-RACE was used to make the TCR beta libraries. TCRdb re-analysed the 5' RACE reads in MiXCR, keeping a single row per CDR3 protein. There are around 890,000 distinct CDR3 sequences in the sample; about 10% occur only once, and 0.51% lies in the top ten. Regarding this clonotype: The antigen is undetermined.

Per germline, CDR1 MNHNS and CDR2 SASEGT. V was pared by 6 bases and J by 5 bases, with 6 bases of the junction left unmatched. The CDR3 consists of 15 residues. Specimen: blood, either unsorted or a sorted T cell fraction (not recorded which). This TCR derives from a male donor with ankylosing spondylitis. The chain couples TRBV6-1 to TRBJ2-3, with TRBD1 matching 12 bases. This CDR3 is CASRRGQGAGDTQYF. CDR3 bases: TGTGCCAGCAGGAGGGGACAGGGGGCGGGAGATACGCAGTATTTT.